Shown below are 8 T cell receptor beta chains from a single sample sequenced in a study of blood T cell repertoires in COVID-19. TCRdb's copy holds only in-frame clones and misses some; the assay was immunoSEQ multiplex PCR. The repertoire holds some 130,000 clones, more than 75% seen once, with more than 9.5% in the top ten. Sequenced: peripheral blood. The receptor set was obtained from a woman aged 65 to 85 with COVID-19, enrolled during active disease.

This chain joins TRBV28 and TRBJ1-3, with D possibly matching TRBD1 (5 bases). Trimming stripped 5 bases from V and 4 bases from J, with 15 bases between. Germline CDR1 is MDHEN and CDR2 is SYDVKM. This CDR3 spans 15 amino acids. The CDR3 is CASSNPRGTGNTIYF. CDR3 in DNA: TGTGCCAGCAGTAACCCCCGGGGGACCGGAAACACCATATATTTT.

The chain employs TRBV28 and TRBJ1-2; no clear D gene. The CDR3 is 14 amino acids. V lost 5 bases and J 4 bases, leaving 14 bases between the germline ends. CDR1 is MDHEN and CDR2 is SYDVKM in the germline V gene. The DNA for the CDR3 is TGTGCCAGCAGTCGTCGGCCGGGAGCCTATGGCTACACCTTC. Encoded protein: CASSRRPGAYGYTF.

The chain uses TRBV14 and TRBJ2-3; the D gene is possibly TRBD1 (6 bases). V was trimmed by 0 bases and J by 1 base, leaving 14 bases between them. CDR1 SGHDN and CDR2 FVKESK come from the germline V gene. The CDR3 is 17 residues long. The CDR3 DNA reads as TGTGCCAGCAGCCAAGAAAGGGGAGCAGGGGGCACAGATACGCAGTATTTT. This encodes CASSQERGAGGTDTQYF.

The chain uses TRBV7-9 and TRBJ1-2, with 7 nucleotides matching TRBD1. Trimming at V came to 3 bases and at J to 5 bases, leaving 3 bases not matched to a gene. The germline V gene has CDR1 SEHNR and CDR2 FQNEAQ (reference sequence). This CDR3 spans 13 amino acids. The CDR3 DNA sequence: TGTGCCAGCAGCTTCGACAGGGTGTATGGCTACACCTTC. Amino acids: CASSFDRVYGYTF.

The rearrangement links TRBV5-1 to TRBJ1-2; TRBD1 might be the D (6 bases). V was clipped by 4 bases and J by 7 bases, with 20 bases between them. Germline values: CDR1 SGHRS, CDR2 YFSETQ. The CDR3 runs to 15 residues. Here the CDR3 reads CASSVLQGVYFGYTF. The CDR3, as DNA: TGCGCCAGCAGCGTATTACAGGGAGTATATTTTGGCTACACCTTC.

The V and J genes are TRBV5-1 and TRBJ1-5; 7 nucleotides align to TRBD1. With V trimmed by 4 bases and J by 4 bases, 8 bases remained unmatched. Germline values: CDR1 SGHRS, CDR2 YFSETQ. The CDR3 is made up of 15 amino acids. The CDR3 coding sequence is TGCGCCAGCAGCATGGACCCGACAGGGAATCAGCCCCAGCATTTT. Protein sequence: CASSMDPTGNQPQHF.

This clone has just a few counts. V and J are TRBV28 and TRBJ1-3; possible D gene TRBD1, 5 bases. The CDR3 spans 14 residues. From germline, CDR1 is MDHEN and CDR2 SYDVKM. With 8 bases removed from V and 0 bases from J, the gap between germline ends came to 11 bases. This chain's CDR3 is CASRAGNSGNTIYF. The CDR3 DNA is TGTGCCAGCCGAGCAGGGAACTCTGGAAACACCATATATTTT.

This clone was counted between two and nine times. J is TRBJ1-3 and V is TRBV30; a possible D gene is TRBD1 (5 bases). Trimming removed 0 bases at V and 3 bases at J, with 9 bases between. CDR1 is GTSNPN and CDR2 is SVGIG in the germline V gene (reference sequence). The CDR3 consists of 14 residues. The CDR3 DNA reads TGTGCCTGGAGTGTCGCAGGGCGTGGAAACACCATATATTTT. Translation: CAWSVAGRGNTIYF.